This TCR beta chain is from a study of shared clonotypes between healthy human individuals. Roughly 27,000 T cell genomes, or roughly 200 ng DNA, went into the sorted-subset replicate PCRs. Assay used: immunoSEQ multiplex PCR; TCRdb lists only in-frame clones, some missing. The sample has about 980,000 clones, about 80% seen once. The trim removed 7 bases at V and 7 bases at J, leaving 4 bases unmatched. The CDR3 contains 11 residues. Looked up from germline, CDR1 is MDHEN and CDR2 is SYDVKM. The rearrangement uses TRBV28 and TRBJ2-7, with 7 nucleotides matching TRBD2. The TCR was taken from a man younger than 35 in good health. Specimen: memory CD4+ T cells sorted from blood. Subset in this sample: CD45RA-negative fraction. CDR3 nucleotide sequence: TGTGCCAGCAAGGGGCGGGGGGAGCAGTACTTC. Amino acids: CASKGRGEQYF.